The text below deals with one T cell receptor beta chain. The record originates from a study of blood T cell repertoires in COVID-19. J gave up 4 bases and V 4 bases, and 7 bases lay outside the gene matches. The CDR3 runs 15 residues. Germline V gene data show CDR1 as MNHEY and CDR2 as SVGEGT. The repertoire was sequenced with immunoSEQ multiplex PCR; TCRdb's copy has only in-frame clones and lacks some. The sample gives roughly 150,000 clones, about 80% of which show up once; roughly 2% is in the top ten. Material for sequencing was peripheral blood. The chain combines TRBV6-2 or TRBV6-3 with TRBJ1-5, with TRBD1 identical over 7 bases. This clonotype was obtained from a woman aged 80 or over with acute or convalescent COVID-19. CDR3 DNA: TGTGCCAGCAGTTCGACAGGGTCCGGGAATCAGCCCCAGCATTTT. It codes for CASSSTGSGNQPQHF.